Included here is one TCR beta chain sequence, with context. The data were produced by immunoSEQ multiplex PCR, yet TCRdb's version contains in-frame clones alone and is incomplete. This table has 80,000 to 100,000 clones, just over 90% appearing once. The data belong to a study of cytomegalovirus exposure and HLA in healthy donors. CDR3 length equals 14 residues. Trimming at V came to 1 base and at J to 5 bases, leaving 4 bases not matched to a gene. CDR1 is GTSNPN and CDR2 is SVGIG in the germline V gene (reference sequence). The chain combines TRBV30 with TRBJ2-3; 9 bases are a match to TRBD1. The sequencing sample was made of PBMCs. The receptor's source is a man aged 30 to 39 in good health and CMV-seronegative. DNA for the CDR3: TGTGCCTGGAGTGCACAGGGGGCCCTAGATACGCAGTATTTT. As protein: CAWSAQGALDTQYF.